What follows are 24 T cell receptor beta chains derived from one specimen sequenced in a study of post-analysis software for immune sequencing data. Unique molecular identifiers were built into the TCR beta cDNA libraries. TCRdb re-analysed the PCR reads in MiXCR, keeping a single row per CDR3 protein. The sample lists a few hundred thousand distinct CDR3 sequences, roughly 45% seen once, with 9.5% to 13% in the top ten. The antigens for these receptors are not known. Study-wide results and caveats: With TRBV5-6, TRBV5-1 and TRBV20-1 included, five TRBV segments were more frequent in patients than in controls.

Sequenced input: blood. The receptors stem from a girl aged 5-17 years with multiple sclerosis.

A few counts support this clonotype. The genes are TRBV10-3 and TRBJ2-5; D is undetermined. There are 12 residues in the CDR3. In germline, CDR1 is ENHRY, CDR2 SYGVKD. V was trimmed by 5 bases and J by 2 bases, leaving 6 bases between them. CDR3 loop: CAISSQQETQYF. In DNA, the CDR3 is TGTGCCATCAGTAGCCAGCAAGAGACCCAGTACTTC.

A word on this clonotype: A junction end diverges from the germline sequence, so it may reflect a read error. The CDR3 here is CVSSEVNRGTDTQYF. Written as DNA, the CDR3 is TGTGTCAGCAGTGAAGTAAACAGGGGTACAGATACGCAGTATTTT. The chain combines TRBV6-1 with TRBJ2-3; 7 nucleotides agree with TRBD1. Germline values: CDR1 MNHNS, CDR2 SASEGT. The CDR3 covers 15 residues.

The V call is TRBV6-6, the J call TRBJ1-5, with a possible D match to TRBD1 (5 bases). The germline CDR1 and CDR2 sequences are MNHNY and SVGAGI (reference sequence). The CDR3 runs to 16 residues. Trimming removed 0 bases at V and 3 bases at J, with 12 bases between. The CDR3 loop reads CASSYSRQGLNQPQHF. The CDR3 DNA reads TGTGCCAGCAGTTACTCGCGGCAGGGTCTCAATCAGCCCCAGCATTTT.

This sequence joins TRBV5-6 and TRBJ2-5; D ambiguous. The end of the DNA fits TRBJ2-7 better, so the J call may be wrong. The CDR3 has 15 residues. Germline V gene data show CDR1 as SGHDT and CDR2 as YYEEEE. The CDR3 sequence is CASSLDLHKQNEQYF. The CDR3 DNA sequence: TGTGCCAGCAGCTTGGACTTACATAAACAAAACGAGCAGTACTTC.

With respect to this clonotype: One end of the junction is discordant with germline, which a read error may explain. The chain has TRBV20-1 and TRBJ2-5; no clear D. Germline V CDR1 and CDR2: DFQATT, SNEGSKA (reference sequence). This CDR3 spans 15 amino acids. CDR3 amino acids: CSARVVIGPQETQYF. The CDR3 nucleotides are TGCAGTGCTAGGGTGGTGATTGGGCCCCAAGAGACTCAGTACTTC.

This clonotype was recorded once. The chain couples TRBV29-1 to TRBJ1-2; unclear D gene. Germline-derived CDR1 and CDR2 are SQVTM and ANQGSEA. Trimming removed 3 bases from V and 8 bases from J, with 10 bases in between. The CDR3 contains 11 residues. CDR3 in amino acids: CSVDEKEGYTF. DNA for the CDR3: TGCAGCGTTGATGAGAAAGAGGGCTACACCTTC.

The chain recombines TRBV5-1 with TRBJ2-5; 10 bases match TRBD1. The CDR3 is 15 residues long. Trimming at V came to 6 bases and at J to 3 bases, leaving 8 bases not matched to a gene. The germline CDR1 and CDR2 sequences are SGHRS and YFSETQ. Written as DNA, the CDR3 is TGCGCCAGCAACCCACCCGGACAGGGGGAAGAGACCCAGTACTTC. The encoded protein is CASNPPGQGEETQYF.

The gene calls are TRBV12-3 or TRBV12-4 and TRBJ1-2; D unresolved. The length of the CDR3 is 17 residues. The ends were cut back, 1 base at V and 0 bases at J, with 15 bases in the middle. Here the CDR3 reads CASSLGAGSHTNYGYTF. Written as DNA, the CDR3 is TGTGCCAGCAGTTTAGGAGCCGGGAGCCACACTAACTATGGCTACACCTTC.

CDR3 sequence (DNA): TGTGCCAGCAGTTCGAACAGGGGGCGCGGGGCCACAGATACGCAGTATTTT. Protein sequence: CASSSNRGRGATDTQYF. The chain links TRBV28 to TRBJ2-3; 9 bases line up with TRBD1. The V gene end was trimmed by 4 bases and the J gene end by 2 bases; junction bases not matched to a gene: 10. Germline CDR1 is MDHEN and CDR2 is SYDVKM. This CDR3 comprises 17 residues.

The rearrangement uses TRBV5-1 and TRBJ2-1; a weak D match, TRBD2 (5 bases). The germline V gene has CDR1 SGHRS and CDR2 YFSETQ. Trimming shortened V by 0 bases and J by 0 bases, and 10 bases separated the two germline ends. The CDR3 consists of 16 residues. The CDR3 DNA reads TGCGCCAGCAGCTTGGGTATCACTAGCTCCTACAATGAGCAGTTCTTC. Translation gives CASSLGITSSYNEQFF.

The chain carries TRBV5-1 and TRBJ2-1; D gene ambiguous. Germline V lookup: CDR1 SGHRS, CDR2 YFSETQ. V was pared by 1 base and J by 3 bases, with 2 bases between. The CDR3 extends over 12 amino acids. The CDR3 reads CASSLIYNEQFF. CDR3 bases: TGCGCCAGCAGCTTGATCTACAATGAGCAGTTCTTC.

This chain uses TRBV6-5 with TRBJ1-1; D remains unclear. The V gene's germline CDR1 is MNHEY and CDR2 SVGAGI. The CDR3 contains 15 residues. With 2 bases removed from V and 1 base from J, the gap between germline ends came to 11 bases. CDR3 DNA sequence: TGTGCCAGCAGTTACGGCGGGGAAAAGAACACTGAAGCTTTCTTT. As protein: CASSYGGEKNTEAFF.

This chain links TRBV29-1 with TRBJ2-3; D possibly corresponds to TRBD2 (6 bases). CDR1 SQVTM and CDR2 ANQGSEA come from the germline V gene. The V end lost 6 bases, the J end lost 2 bases, and 12 bases lay between the germline ends. This CDR3 comprises 13 residues. CDR3 region: CSVGGRYTDTQYF. CDR3 coding DNA: TGCAGCGTGGGGGGACGGTACACAGATACGCAGTATTTT.

The genes are TRBV29-1 and TRBJ1-1; no definite D call. This CDR3 is built from 15 residues. Trimming took off 7 bases at V and 2 bases at J, with 20 bases between the two ends. CDR1 and CDR2 from the germline V gene are SQVTM and ANQGSEA. The CDR3 sequence: CSAETRPNPNTEAFF. For the CDR3, the DNA is TGCAGCGCTGAGACCCGACCCAATCCAAACACTGAAGCTTTCTTT.

The chain combines TRBV3-1 with TRBJ2-3; 15 bases map to TRBD2. V lost 1 base and J lost 6; bases outside the gene matches: 8. From germline, CDR1 is LGHDT and CDR2 YNNKEL (reference sequence). The CDR3 covers 18 residues. In nucleotides, the CDR3 is TGTGCCAGCAGCCAAGCGCCCGGGACTAGCGGGAGGAAGGATACGCAGTATTTT. It specifies CASSQAPGTSGRKDTQYF.

This clonotype was observed a handful of times. The genes are TRBV6-5 and TRBJ1-6, with 8 bases that match TRBD1. Losses at the gene ends were 2 bases for V and 9 bases for J; bases not matched to a gene: 6. CDR1 and CDR2 (germline): MNHEY, SVGAGI. The CDR3 is 15 amino acids. The CDR3 reads CASSYRTGLSSPLHF. The CDR3 DNA is TGTGCCAGCAGTTACCGGACAGGGTTGAGTTCACCCCTCCACTTT.

The V gene is TRBV5-5, the J gene TRBJ2-1; 7 nucleotides line up with TRBD1. The CDR3 loop spans 12 amino acids. V lost 4 bases and J lost 9; bases outside the gene matches: 4. CDR1 is SGHKS, CDR2 YYEKEE, per germline (reference sequence). The CDR3 reads CASSAQGVEQFF. In nucleotides, the CDR3 is TGTGCCAGCAGCGCTCAGGGGGTTGAGCAGTTCTTC.

The chain recombines TRBV28 with TRBJ2-7; 10 bases match TRBD2. Losses at the gene ends were 5 bases for V and 3 bases for J; bases not matched to a gene: 7. Germline V gene sequence: CDR1 MDHEN, CDR2 SYDVKM. This CDR3 has 15 amino acids. CDR3 loop: CASSPGTSVYYEQYF. The CDR3 DNA reads as TGTGCCAGCAGTCCCGGGACTAGCGTTTACTACGAGCAGTACTTC.

V gene TRBV20-1 combines with J gene TRBJ2-7; no clear D gene. V was cut by 6 bases and J by 4 bases, with 13 bases left in between. The CDR3 runs 12 residues. The germline gives CDR1 DFQATT, CDR2 SNEGSKA (reference sequence). CDR3 sequence reads: CSAPRTDYEQYF. DNA for the CDR3: TGCAGTGCCCCTCGGACGGATTACGAGCAGTACTTC.

This clonotype was observed a handful of times. CDR3 bases: TGCAGTGCCGTGACCGACACGAACTGGTCTCAGCATTTT. It translates to CSAVTDTNWSQHF. The V call is TRBV20-1, the J call TRBJ1-5; D gene ambiguous. Germline CDR1 is DFQATT and CDR2 is SNEGSKA (reference sequence). V gave up 6 bases and J gave up 13 bases, with 22 bases separating them. The CDR3 loop spans 13 amino acids.

The rearrangement links TRBV6-2 or TRBV6-3 to TRBJ2-1; D is perhaps TRBD2 (5 bases). The CDR3 totals 15 residues. CDR1 and CDR2 from the germline V gene are MNHEY and SVGEGT. Trimming took off 2 bases at V and 0 bases at J, with 8 bases between the two ends. CDR3 in amino acids: CASSYGSSSYNEQFF. The CDR3 bases are TGTGCCAGCAGTTACGGGAGTAGCTCCTACAATGAGCAGTTCTTC.

Of note for this clonotype: A read error is likely here: a far larger clone is one base away. The CDR3 nucleotides read TGTGCCAGCAGCTTAGGGGGGAATCAGCACCAGCATTTT. This encodes CASSLGGNQHQHF. This chain connects TRBV7-3 to TRBJ1-5; tentatively, D is TRBD1 (5 bases). Germline lookup yields CDR1 SGHTA and CDR2 FQGTGA. The CDR3 runs 13 residues.

The V and J genes are TRBV2 and TRBJ2-3, with 7 positions matching TRBD2. V shed 4 bases and J 0 bases; nucleotides not matched to a gene: 4. Per germline, CDR1 SNHLY and CDR2 FYNNEI. CDR3 length: 15 amino acids. CDR3 protein: CASSGQRGSTDTQYF. The CDR3 DNA is TGTGCCAGCAGTGGACAGCGGGGTAGCACAGATACGCAGTATTTT. The full variable domain, rest sourced from reference TRBV2 and TRBJ2-3, is EPEVTQTPSHQVTQMGQEVILRCVPISNHLYFYWYRQILGQKVEFLVSFYNNEISEKSEIFDDQFSVERPDGSNFTLKIRSTKLEDSAMYFCASSGQRGSTDTQYFGPGTRLTVL.

This rearrangement joins TRBV20-1 to TRBJ2-7, with 8 bases that match TRBD2. Germline-derived CDR1 and CDR2 are DFQATT and SNEGSKA (reference sequence). This CDR3 has 16 amino acids. The J segment lost 4 bases and the V segment lost 5 bases, leaving 16 bases of the junction unmatched. The CDR3 DNA follows: TGCAGTGCTTCTAAATTGAGCGGGAGAGATATTTACGAGCAGTACTTC. Amino acids: CSASKLSGRDIYEQYF.